The 25 T cell receptor beta chains below were found in one sample sequenced in a study of neurological immune-mediated disorders. TCRdb processed the 5' RACE reads anew with MiXCR; each CDR3 protein has one entry. The data hold about 58,000 distinct CDR3 sequences, with 2% to 2.5% observed a single time. The sample taken for sequencing was PBMCs. These receptors all come from a man aged 50 to 60 with multiple sclerosis.

The chain uses TRBV7-6 and TRBJ2-3, with TRBD1 matching over 10 bases. Germline values: CDR1 SGHVS, CDR2 FNYEAQ. Unmatched junction bases numbered 5, after V lost 5 bases and J lost 6 bases. The CDR3 consists of 14 residues. The CDR3 here is CASSRGQGDDTQYF. The CDR3 region has the DNA TGTGCCAGCAGCCGTGGACAGGGGGACGATACGCAGTATTTT.

CDR3 nucleotides: TGTGCCAGCCGGGGACTTCAAGAGACCCAGTACTTC. Translated: CASRGLQETQYF. J is TRBJ2-5 and V is TRBV2, with TRBD2 as a possible D gene (6 bases). CDR3 size: 12 residues. The V gene lost 8 bases and the J gene lost 2 bases, with 9 bases spanning the gap. Germline CDR1 SNHLY, CDR2 FYNNEI.

This clonotype was recorded many times. This chain connects TRBV2 to TRBJ1-2, with D hard to call. Germline loops: CDR1 SNHLY, CDR2 FYNNEI. The CDR3 length is 13 residues. Trimming left V 0 bases short and J 5 bases short, with 7 bases between. The CDR3 loop is CASSEAPFYGYTF. The CDR3 DNA follows: TGTGCCAGCAGTGAAGCCCCCTTTTATGGCTACACCTTC. Variable domain in full (rest from reference TRBV2 and TRBJ1-2): EPEVTQTPSHQVTQMGQEVILRCVPISNHLYFYWYRQILGQKVEFLVSFYNNEISEKSEIFDDQFSVERPDGSNFTLKIRSTKLEDSAMYFCASSEAPFYGYTFGSGTRLTVV.

This clonotype was observed at least ten times. The V and J genes are TRBV7-2 and TRBJ2-3, with a possible D match to TRBD1 (6 bases). Trimming took off 4 bases at V and 4 bases at J, with 15 bases between the two ends. Germline loops: CDR1 SGHTA, CDR2 FQGNSA. CDR3 length: 15 amino acids. CDR3 sequence: CASSYRRGNADTQYF. CDR3 sequence (DNA): TGTGCCAGCAGCTACCGCAGGGGAAACGCAGATACGCAGTATTTT.

This clonotype was observed at least ten times. The chain couples TRBV6-5 to TRBJ1-2, with 7 nucleotides matching TRBD1. Trimming removed 0 bases from V and 7 bases from J; junction bases left unmatched: 5. Germline loops: CDR1 MNHEY, CDR2 SVGAGI. The CDR3 is 14 residues long. The DNA for the CDR3 is TGTGCCAGCAGTTACTCGACAGGGAAATTTGGCTACACCTTC. It encodes CASSYSTGKFGYTF.

This clonotype was recorded at least ten times. The rearrangement joins TRBV3-1 to TRBJ1-5, with D perhaps matching TRBD1 (5 bases). Germline CDR1 and CDR2: LGHDT and YNNKEL (reference sequence). Trimming pared 4 bases from V and 3 bases from J, leaving 13 bases between. CDR3 size: 15 residues. The CDR3 loop is CASSLTGTINQPQHF. In DNA form, the CDR3 reads TGTGCCAGCAGCCTCACCGGGACCATCAATCAGCCCCAGCATTTT.

This clonotype was counted many times. The chain recombines TRBV19 with TRBJ2-3, with D perhaps matching TRBD1 (7 bases). V lost 3 bases to trimming and J lost 1 base, with 8 bases between them. Germline V gives CDR1 LNHDA, CDR2 SQIVND (reference sequence). This CDR3 is built from 14 residues. CDR3 loop: CASSIRGGTDTQYF. CDR3 nucleotides: TGTGCCAGTAGTATCAGGGGGGGCACAGATACGCAGTATTTT.

This clonotype was recorded at least ten times. The V and J genes are TRBV11-1 and TRBJ1-2, with a tentative D call TRBD1 (5 bases). Trimming stripped 5 bases from V and 2 bases from J, with 12 bases between. This CDR3 spans 14 amino acids. CDR1 is SGHAT and CDR2 is FQDESV in the germline V gene (reference sequence). CDR3 bases: TGTGCCAGCAGCCCGCAGACAGTAAACTATGGCTACACCTTC. As protein: CASSPQTVNYGYTF. The full variable domain, rest sourced from reference TRBV11-1 and TRBJ1-2, is EAEVAQSPRYKITEKSQAVAFWCDPISGHATLYWYRQILGQGPELLVQFQDESVVDDSQLPKDRFSAERLKGVDSTLKIQPAELGDSAMYLCASSPQTVNYGYTFGSGTRLTVV.

This clonotype has at least ten counts. The rearrangement links TRBV20-1 to TRBJ1-1; D call uncertain. The CDR3 spans 14 residues. Germline CDR1 DFQATT, CDR2 SNEGSKA (reference sequence). V shed 1 base and J shed 3 bases, with 12 bases lying between them. CDR3 protein: CSARVNRVYTEAFF. The CDR3 coding sequence is TGCAGTGCTAGAGTCAACCGTGTTTACACTGAAGCTTTCTTT.

This clonotype was counted ten times or more. The CDR3 loop reads CSVELQGGSNQPQHF. DNA of the CDR3: TGCAGCGTTGAACTGCAGGGAGGGAGCAATCAGCCCCAGCATTTT. The chain employs TRBV29-1 and TRBJ1-5, with D possibly TRBD1 on 5 matching bases. Germline CDR1 reads SQVTM; CDR2 reads ANQGSEA. Trimming pared 2 bases from V and 1 base from J, leaving 12 bases between. This CDR3 has 15 residues.

This clonotype was detected ten times or more. This rearrangement joins TRBV6-5 to TRBJ2-7; no reliable D call. Trimming removed 6 bases from V and 3 bases from J, with 21 bases in between. This CDR3 region has 16 residues. Germline CDR1 and CDR2: MNHEY and SVGAGI. CDR3 sequence (DNA): TGTGCCAGCAGCCCCTCTTCGGCAGGAAAAAACTACGAGCAGTACTTC. Protein: CASSPSSAGKNYEQYF.

This clonotype was seen at least ten times. The chain combines TRBV18 with TRBJ2-5; TRBD2 matches 7 bases. CDR3 size: 14 residues. The V segment lost 5 bases and the J segment 2 bases; nucleotides outside the gene matches: 5. CDR1 is KGHSH, CDR2 LQKENI, per germline. The CDR3 coding sequence is TGTGCCAGCTCAGACCAGGGAGGGCAAGAGACCCAGTACTTC. This translates into CASSDQGGQETQYF.

This clonotype was counted many times. The genes are TRBV12-3 or TRBV12-4 and TRBJ2-3; D is possibly TRBD1 (5 bases). V was pared by 3 bases and J by 2 bases, with 12 bases between. The CDR3 is made up of 15 amino acids. This CDR3 reads CASSFDSSPTDTQYF. The CDR3 DNA reads TGTGCCAGCAGTTTCGACAGCTCCCCCACAGATACGCAGTATTTT.

This clonotype was recorded many times. V is TRBV28 and J is TRBJ2-7; D remains ambiguous. Looked up from germline, CDR1 is MDHEN and CDR2 is SYDVKM. Trimming took off 6 bases at V and 5 bases at J, with 17 bases between the two ends. The CDR3 covers 14 residues. This chain's CDR3 is CASRSTPAYDEQYF. Here the CDR3 DNA reads TGTGCCAGCAGATCGACCCCCGCGTACGACGAGCAGTACTTC.

This clonotype was recorded at least ten times. The chain employs TRBV6-6 and TRBJ2-2; the D gene is possibly TRBD2 (5 bases). Trimming removed 8 bases at V and 2 bases at J, with 12 bases between. Germline CDR1 and CDR2: MNHNY and SVGAGI (reference sequence). The CDR3 length is 14 residues. Here the CDR3 DNA reads TGTGCCAGCTCCGGCCGGGGAAACACCGGGGAGCTGTTTTTT. This codes for CASSGRGNTGELFF.

The sample holds many counts of this clonotype. The rearrangement uses TRBV20-1 and TRBJ2-7, with 8 bases fitting TRBD1. The CDR3 spans 15 residues. The germline V gene has CDR1 DFQATT and CDR2 SNEGSKA (reference sequence). Trimming removed 0 bases from V and 4 bases from J; junction bases left unmatched: 8. CDR3 in amino acids: CSARDLRQGIYEQYF. The CDR3 nucleotides read TGCAGTGCTAGAGATCTAAGACAGGGGATTTACGAGCAGTACTTC.

In this sample, this clonotype turned up many times. This chain uses TRBV12-3 or TRBV12-4 with TRBJ1-5, with 8 bases identical to TRBD1. The CDR3 has 13 amino acids. V shed 8 bases and J 6 bases; nucleotides not matched to a gene: 6. The CDR3 region is CASRTGFSQPQHF. CDR3 in DNA: TGTGCCAGCCGGACAGGGTTCAGTCAGCCCCAGCATTTT.

This clonotype was detected ten times or more. The J gene is TRBJ2-3, the V gene TRBV28; 10 nucleotides match TRBD2. The V and J ends lost 6 bases and 7 bases, in that order; junction bases with no gene match: 7. This CDR3 has 14 residues. Germline V gene lookup returns CDR1 MDHEN and CDR2 SYDVKM. Here the CDR3 reads CASSRAGGPNTQYF. CDR3 coding DNA: TGTGCCAGCAGCCGAGCGGGGGGGCCAAATACGCAGTATTTT.

The table lists this clonotype with many counts. The gene calls are TRBV7-8 and TRBJ2-2, with no clear D. The CDR3 covers 14 residues. V dropped 3 bases and J dropped 1 base, with 6 bases sitting between them. CDR1 and CDR2 from the germline V gene are SGHVS and FQNEAQ. CDR3 amino acids: CASSFGRNTGELFF. Here the CDR3 DNA reads TGTGCCAGCAGCTTTGGACGGAACACCGGGGAGCTGTTTTTT.

This clonotype was seen many times. The V gene is TRBV19, the J gene TRBJ2-3; D remains ambiguous. V lost 8 bases to trimming and J lost 4 bases, with 19 bases between them. The CDR3 totals 15 residues. Germline CDR1 is LNHDA and CDR2 is SQIVND (reference sequence). The CDR3 DNA sequence: TGTGCCAGTGCCTCGGCTAGAGGTTTCCCAGATACGCAGTATTTT. Protein product: CASASARGFPDTQYF.

This clonotype was seen many times. The chain recombines TRBV15 with TRBJ2-1; TRBD2 might be the D (5 bases). This CDR3 spans 16 amino acids. Germline values: CDR1 LNHNV, CDR2 YYDKDF (reference sequence). Trimming took off 1 base at V and 0 bases at J, with 10 bases between the two ends. Written as DNA, the CDR3 is TGTGCCACCAGCAGAGGGAGGACGGGCTCCTACAATGAGCAGTTCTTC. This codes for CATSRGRTGSYNEQFF.

At least ten counts were recorded for this clonotype. The chain couples TRBV13 to TRBJ2-1; 8 nucleotides align to TRBD1. CDR1 is PRHDT and CDR2 is FYEKMQ in the germline V gene (reference sequence). V was clipped by 4 bases and J by 6 bases; unmatched bases: 14. The CDR3 consists of 17 residues. In DNA, the CDR3 is TGTGCCAGCAGCTCCCCTGACAGGGGCCTAAGTGGCAATGAGCAGTTCTTC. As protein: CASSSPDRGLSGNEQFF.

This clonotype was found many times. The genes are TRBV6-6 and TRBJ2-7, with D uncertain. The CDR3 totals 13 residues. Trimming cost V 5 bases and J 6 bases, with 14 bases left between them. CDR1 and CDR2 (germline): MNHNY, SVGAGI (reference sequence). CDR3: CASSHLGSSEQYF. CDR3 coding DNA: TGTGCCAGCAGTCACCTCGGTTCATCCGAGCAGTACTTC.

At least ten counts were recorded for this clonotype. J is TRBJ1-2 and V is TRBV9; possible D gene TRBD1, 5 bases. V shed 3 bases and J shed 4 bases, with 13 bases lying between them. This CDR3 comprises 14 residues. Germline lookup yields CDR1 SGDLS and CDR2 YYNGEE. The CDR3 sequence is CASSARGGSYGYTF. DNA for the CDR3: TGTGCCAGCAGCGCCCGGGGGGGTAGCTATGGCTACACCTTC.

This clonotype was recorded at least ten times. This chain connects TRBV7-2 to TRBJ2-2; the D is unclear. The CDR3 loop spans 16 amino acids. Germline CDR1 SGHTA, CDR2 FQGNSA. V lost 7 bases and J lost 0, with 15 bases in between. CDR3 protein: CASNPRWQANTGELFF. CDR3 DNA sequence: TGTGCCAGCAACCCTCGGTGGCAAGCGAACACCGGGGAGCTGTTTTTT. The full variable domain, completed using reference TRBV7-2 and TRBJ2-2, is GAGVSQSPSNKVTEKGKDVELRCDPISGHTALYWYRQSLGQGLEFLIYFQGNSAPDKSGLPSDRFSAERTGGSVSTLTIQRTQQEDSAVYLCASNPRWQANTGELFFGEGSRLTVL.